These T cell receptor beta chains were read from a single sample in a study of T cells after yellow fever vaccination. In TCRdb, the 5' RACE reads were re-called with MiXCR into one record per CDR3 protein. In the table there are approximately 450,000 distinct CDR3 sequences, 15% to 20% of which are singletons. The starting material was PBMCs, obtained before the yellow fever booster vaccination. These receptors were taken from a man aged 18 to 30 who received the YFV17D yellow fever vaccine. Each CDR3 is given with its conserved first and last residue. Each record gives: clone size, V gene, D gene, J gene, CDR3 length, CDR3 DNA, CDR3 protein. D genes are given only for firm matches. Some rows mark clone size as missing; the rest say once, few, many or name a class of expanded clone.

>few|TRBV29-1|NA|TRBJ2-5|10
TGCAGCGTTGACCGGGAGACCCAGTACTTC
CSVDRETQYF
>few|TRBV5-1|TRBD1|TRBJ1-4|12
TGCGCCAGCAGCTCCGGACAGGGGTCACTGTTTTTT
CASSSGQGSLFF
>few|TRBV10-2|NA|TRBJ1-4|13
TGCGCCAGCAGTCCAGGACGGGATGAAAAACTGTTTTTT
CASSPGRDEKLFF
>few|TRBV29-1|NA|TRBJ2-5|13
TGCAGCGCAGCGGGTACCACCCAAGAGACCCAGTACTTC
CSAAGTTQETQYF
>few|TRBV7-9|NA|TRBJ2-1|17
TGTGCCAGCACTTCAAGCCGGGGAACGAGCTCCTACAATGAGCAGTTCTTC
CASTSSRGTSSYNEQFF
>NA|TRBV18|TRBD2|TRBJ2-3|17
TGTGCCAGCTCACCACCGTCTAGCGGGGGGACCACAGATACGCAGTATTTT
CASSPPSSGGTTDTQYF
>NA|TRBV3-1|NA|TRBJ2-5|15
TGTGCCAGCAGCCGACAAACGGGGGCCTCAGAGACCCAGTACTTC
CASSRQTGASETQYF
>NA|TRBV5-4|NA|TRBJ2-3|13
TGTGCCGGTATGTGGGAAGGCACAGATACGCAGTATTTT
CAGMWEGTDTQYF
>NA|TRBV15|NA|TRBJ2-6|15
TGTGCCACCAGCAAGGCCAGCTCTGGGGCCAACGTCCTGACTTTC
CATSKASSGANVLTF
>once|TRBV20-1|TRBD1|TRBJ1-1|13
TGCAGTGCTCATCTCCTTGACAGGGGCGGCGCTTTCTTT
CSAHLLDRGGAFF
>few|TRBV9|TRBD1|TRBJ1-6|15
TGTGCCAGCAGCCCAGGGGGACAGGGACCTTCACCCCTCCACTTT
CASSPGGQGPSPLHF
>few|TRBV27|NA|TRBJ2-2|15
TGTGCCAGCAGTTTAATGGGTCCCGGCACCGGGGAGCTGTTTTTT
CASSLMGPGTGELFF
>NA|TRBV30|NA|TRBJ2-3|10
TGTGCCTGGAGCGAAGATACGCAGTATTTT
CAWSEDTQYF
>NA|TRBV5-1|TRBD1|TRBJ2-2|17
TGCGCCAGCAGCCTATCAGGGACAGGGTTTAACACCGGGGAGCTGTTTTTT
CASSLSGTGFNTGELFF
>few|TRBV28|TRBD1|TRBJ1-4|17
TGTGCCAGCAGTCCACCCCGACAGGGATCAACTAATGAAAAACTGTTTTTT
CASSPPRQGSTNEKLFF
>NA|TRBV10-1|NA|TRBJ2-7|13
TGCGCCAGCAGTGAGTCGAGAGGGGCCAGGCGGTACTTC
CASSESRGARRYF
>NA|TRBV12-3/TRBV12-4|TRBD2|TRBJ2-7|15
TGTGCCAGCAGTCCCAGGGGACTAGCGGGGGGCGAGCAGTACTTC
CASSPRGLAGGEQYF
>few|TRBV7-2|NA|TRBJ2-7|14
TGTGCCAGCAGCTTAAACTGGCGGGGTAACGAGCAGTACTTC
CASSLNWRGNEQYF
>NA|TRBV7-2|TRBD2|TRBJ2-7|14
TGTGCCAGCAGCTTAGTCAGCGGGGGAGGCGAGCAGTACTTC
CASSLVSGGGEQYF
>NA|TRBV20-1|TRBD2|TRBJ2-2|15
TGCAGTGCCAAACCCCACGGGGGGGACACCGGGGAGCTGTTTTTT
CSAKPHGGDTGELFF
>NA|TRBV12-3/TRBV12-4|NA|TRBJ1-5|14
TGTGCCAGCAGTTTAGGAACAGTCAATCAGCCCCAGCATTTT
CASSLGTVNQPQHF
>NA|TRBV5-4|NA|TRBJ2-3|15
TGTGCCAGCAGCTTGGAGGCCAGGGAAGCAGATACGCAGTATTTT
CASSLEAREADTQYF
>few|TRBV7-2|TRBD2|TRBJ2-7|15
TGTGCCCTCTCCGGGGGGGGCGTTATCTCCTACGAGCAGTACTTC
CALSGGGVISYEQYF
>few|TRBV6-5|TRBD1|TRBJ2-7|15
TGTGCCAGCAGTGTAGGACAGGGGAATAGCTACGAGCAGTACTTC
CASSVGQGNSYEQYF
>NA|TRBV24-1|TRBD1|TRBJ1-2|14
TGTGCCACCAGTGATTCAGGACAGGGTAATGGCTACACCTTC
CATSDSGQGNGYTF
>NA|TRBV4-3|NA|TRBJ2-1|13
TGCGCCAGCAGCCAAGAAACCGACAATGAGCAGTTCTTC
CASSQETDNEQFF
>few|TRBV6-5|NA|TRBJ2-1|14
TGTGCCAGCAGTTACAAGAGCTCCTACAATGAGCAGTTCTTC
CASSYKSSYNEQFF
>few|TRBV4-1|NA|TRBJ2-2|15
TGCGCCAGCAGCCCGGGAGTCGCGAAAACCGGGGAGCTGTTTTTT
CASSPGVAKTGELFF
>few|TRBV12-3/TRBV12-4|TRBD1|TRBJ2-6|17
TGTGCCAGCAGCCATGACAGGGTGAGCTCTGGGGCCAACGTCCTGACTTTC
CASSHDRVSSGANVLTF
>NA|TRBV20-1|NA|TRBJ2-2|14
TGCAGTGCTAGAGATCAAGGCCTTACCGGGGAGCTGTTTTTT
CSARDQGLTGELFF
>few|TRBV5-1|NA|TRBJ2-1|14
TGCGCCAGCAGCTTGTTTCAGGACTCCCTGGGTGCGTTCTTC
CASSLFQDSLGAFF
>NA|TRBV5-1|NA|TRBJ2-2|15
TGCGCCAGCAGCCTCAGGGGGGACCTTACCGGGGAGCTGTTTTTT
CASSLRGDLTGELFF
>few|TRBV5-1|NA|TRBJ2-5|13
TGCGCCAGCAGCTTGGGGAATGAGGAGACCCAGTACTTC
CASSLGNEETQYF
>few|TRBV5-1|NA|TRBJ1-1|13
TGCGCCAGCACCATGCAGGGAAACACTGAAGCTTTCTTT
CASTMQGNTEAFF
>few|TRBV27|NA|TRBJ1-3|15
TGTGCCAGCAGTTTATCCCCCTCACAAGGAAACACCATATATTTT
CASSLSPSQGNTIYF
>NA|TRBV10-2|NA|TRBJ1-2|15
TGCGCCAGCAGTGAAGGGACCGCCAATAACTATGGCTACACCTTC
CASSEGTANNYGYTF